Listed below are T cell receptor beta chains from one sample, sequenced in a study of blood T cell repertoires in COVID-19. Sequencing was performed with immunoSEQ multiplex PCR; in TCRdb, only in-frame clones are kept and a portion is missing. Of some 65,000 clones in the sample, over 75% were seen once. The sample was peripheral blood. These receptors came from an elderly man with acute or convalescent COVID-19. The CDR3 runs from the conserved cysteine through the conserved F or W. A D gene is named only where the DNA matches it firmly. Size is omitted from some rows. Given values are once, few, many or a class for expanded clones.

J: TRBJ2-1; size: -; V: TRBV29-1; D: -; CDR3: CSVLGQQSTNEQFF; DNA: TGCAGCGTTCTTGGACAGCAGTCCACCAATGAGCAGTTCTTC
J: TRBJ1-3; size: -; V: TRBV4-1; D: -; CDR3: CASSQEGWGAGNTIYF; DNA: TGCGCCAGCAGCCAAGAGGGTTGGGGGGCTGGAAACACCATATATTTT
J: TRBJ2-5; size: -; V: TRBV15; D: TRBD1; CDR3: CATSRDAGQVETQYF; DNA: TGTGCCACCAGCAGAGATGCGGGACAGGTGGAGACCCAGTACTTC
J: TRBJ1-4; size: few; V: TRBV2; D: -; CDR3: CASSNQGATNEKLFF; DNA: TGTGCCAGCAGTAATCAGGGTGCAACTAATGAAAAACTGTTTTTT
J: TRBJ1-1; size: once; V: TRBV15; D: TRBD1; CDR3: CATSRGQGTGNTEAFF; DNA: TGTGCCACCAGCAGGGGACAGGGTACGGGAAACACTGAAGCTTTCTTT
J: TRBJ1-2; size: -; V: TRBV20-1; D: TRBD1; CDR3: CSASRQGALGYTF; DNA: TGCAGTGCTAGTCGACAGGGGGCGCTTGGCTACACCTTC
J: TRBJ1-6; size: -; V: TRBV7-9; D: -; CDR3: CASSPLVGGIGSPLHF; DNA: TGTGCCAGCAGCCCTCTCGTGGGAGGAATAGGTTCACCCCTCCACTTT
J: TRBJ2-1; size: once; V: TRBV6-1; D: TRBD2; CDR3: CASSDWAAGVVNEQFF; DNA: TGTGCCAGCAGTGATTGGGCAGCGGGAGTAGTCAATGAGCAGTTCTTC
J: TRBJ1-2; size: -; V: TRBV5-1; D: -; CDR3: CASSLEGSRTAF; DNA: TGCGCCAGCAGCTTGGAGGGATCCAGGACAGCCTTC
J: TRBJ1-2; size: -; V: TRBV27; D: -; CDR3: CASTSTWSREGYTF; DNA: TGTGCCAGCACCTCCACATGGAGCCGTGAGGGCTACACCTTC
J: TRBJ1-2; size: -; V: TRBV11-3; D: TRBD1; CDR3: CASSLGQGYGYTF; DNA: TGTGCCAGCAGTCTCGGACAGGGCTATGGCTACACCTTC
J: TRBJ1-1; size: -; V: TRBV19; D: TRBD1; CDR3: CASSPGQSFEAFF; DNA: TGTGCCAGTAGCCCGGGACAGTCCTTTGAAGCTTTCTTT
J: TRBJ2-5; size: -; V: TRBV24-1; D: -; CDR3: CATSVSDEGTQYF; DNA: TGTGCCACCAGTGTGTCAGACGAGGGGACCCAGTACTTC
J: TRBJ2-7; size: -; V: TRBV7-9; D: TRBD2; CDR3: CASSLGGLAGPTYEQYF; DNA: TGTGCCAGCAGCTTGGGAGGGCTAGCGGGACCCACCTACGAGCAGTACTTC
J: TRBJ2-1; size: -; V: TRBV29-1; D: -; CDR3: CSVQQTSSYNEQFF; DNA: TGCAGCGTCCAACAGACAAGCTCCTACAATGAGCAGTTCTTC
J: TRBJ2-2; size: -; V: TRBV2; D: TRBD2; CDR3: CASSGGSVGELFF; DNA: TGTGCCAGCAGTGGCGGGAGCGTCGGGGAGCTGTTTTTT
J: TRBJ2-5; size: -; V: TRBV6-2/TRBV6-3; D: TRBD2; CDR3: CASSSSGSRETQYF; DNA: TGTGCCAGCAGTTCTAGCGGGAGTCGGGAGACCCAGTACTTC
J: TRBJ1-3; size: -; V: TRBV19; D: -; CDR3: CASRGLEAGNTIYF; DNA: TGTGCCAGTAGGGGACTTGAGGCCGGAAACACCATATATTTT
J: TRBJ2-2; size: -; V: TRBV11-3; D: TRBD2; CDR3: CASSHGGERNTGELFF; DNA: TGTGCCAGCAGTCATGGGGGGGAGCGGAACACCGGGGAGCTGTTTTTT
J: TRBJ2-1; size: once; V: TRBV5-6; D: TRBD2; CDR3: CASSLGLAGGLSYNEQFF; DNA: TGTGCCAGCAGCCTGGGTCTAGCGGGAGGGTTATCCTACAATGAGCAGTTCTTC
J: TRBJ1-5; size: -; V: TRBV7-2; D: TRBD1; CDR3: CASSSDRAGQPQHF; DNA: TGTGCCAGCAGCTCGGACAGGGCAGGCCAGCCCCAGCATTTT
J: TRBJ2-3; size: once; V: TRBV2; D: TRBD1; CDR3: CASSFRTGLDITGTQYF; DNA: TGTGCCAGCAGTTTCCGGACAGGTTTAGATATTACGGGTACGCAGTATTTT
J: TRBJ2-5; size: -; V: TRBV30; D: TRBD1; CDR3: CAWSTGQGPQETQYF; DNA: TGTGCCTGGAGTACCGGACAGGGCCCCCAAGAGACCCAGTACTTC
J: TRBJ2-1; size: -; V: TRBV11-2; D: TRBD2; CDR3: CASSNTIVAGSNEQFF; DNA: TGTGCCAGCAGCAATACTATCGTAGCGGGCTCCAATGAGCAGTTCTTC
J: TRBJ1-1; size: -; V: TRBV19; D: TRBD1; CDR3: CASSRQGLPPYTF; DNA: TGTGCCAGTAGTCGACAGGGTTTACCACCATATACCTTT
J: TRBJ1-3; size: -; V: TRBV29-1; D: -; CDR3: CSATQGTGNTIYF; DNA: TGCAGCGCCACACAGGGAACTGGAAACACCATATATTTT
J: TRBJ1-6; size: -; V: TRBV3-1/TRBV3-2; D: TRBD1; CDR3: CASSQADRGPNSPLHF; DNA: TGTGCCAGCAGCCAGGCGGACAGGGGACCAAATTCACCCCTCCACTTT
J: TRBJ1-1; size: -; V: TRBV18; D: TRBD1; CDR3: CASSSTGPPNTEAFF; DNA: TGTGCCAGCTCATCGACAGGGCCCCCGAACACTGAAGCTTTCTTT
J: TRBJ1-1; size: -; V: TRBV7-2; D: -; CDR3: CASSWQGRDTEAFF; DNA: TGTGCCAGCAGCTGGCAGGGTCGGGACACTGAAGCTTTCTTT
J: TRBJ1-1; size: -; V: TRBV7-8; D: TRBD1; CDR3: CASSSRAGGNTEAFF; DNA: TGTGCCAGCAGCTCCAGGGCAGGGGGGAACACTGAAGCTTTCTTT
J: TRBJ2-5; size: -; V: TRBV5-1; D: TRBD2; CDR3: CASRAGGPIETQYF; DNA: TGCGCCAGCAGGGCGGGGGGGCCCATAGAGACCCAGTACTTC
J: TRBJ2-1; size: -; V: TRBV15; D: -; CDR3: CATSIKSTGYNEQFF; DNA: TGTGCCACCAGCATAAAATCGACAGGATACAATGAGCAGTTCTTC
J: TRBJ2-3; size: -; V: TRBV12-2; D: -; CDR3: CASRSEAGRATDTQYF; DNA: TGTGCAAGTCGCTCGGAGGCCGGGAGGGCTACAGATACGCAGTATTTT
J: TRBJ1-5; size: -; V: TRBV5-1; D: TRBD1; CDR3: CASSLEGGAGQPQHF; DNA: TGCGCCAGCAGCTTGGAAGGGGGCGCCGGGCAGCCCCAGCATTTT
J: TRBJ1-2; size: -; V: TRBV5-1; D: TRBD1; CDR3: CASSQGTGLELWGYTF; DNA: TGCGCCAGCAGCCAAGGGACAGGGCTTGAACTATGGGGCTACACCTTC
J: TRBJ1-3; size: -; V: TRBV7-9; D: TRBD1; CDR3: CASSPRGQGSGNTIYF; DNA: TGTGCCAGCAGCCCTCGGGGACAGGGATCTGGAAACACCATATATTTT
J: TRBJ2-2; size: -; V: TRBV5-1; D: TRBD1; CDR3: CASSPYRGTGELFF; DNA: TGCGCCAGCAGCCCCTACAGGGGAACCGGGGAGCTGTTTTTT
J: TRBJ2-2; size: -; V: TRBV7-6; D: -; CDR3: CASSLTGRAGELFF; DNA: TGTGCCAGCAGCTTAACGGGCAGGGCTGGGGAGCTGTTTTTT
J: TRBJ2-3; size: -; V: TRBV14; D: -; CDR3: CASSQVSTGNTDTQYF; DNA: TGTGCCAGCAGCCAAGTGTCTACAGGGAACACAGATACGCAGTATTTT
J: TRBJ2-2; size: -; V: TRBV2; D: TRBD2; CDR3: CASSGGGLAATGELFF; DNA: TGTGCCAGCAGTGGGGGGGGACTAGCGGCCACCGGGGAGCTGTTTTTT
J: TRBJ1-1; size: -; V: TRBV2; D: -; CDR3: CASSEAGGTEAFF; DNA: TGTGCCAGCAGTGAAGCGGGGGGGACTGAAGCTTTCTTT
J: TRBJ1-5; size: -; V: TRBV10-3; D: -; CDR3: CAISESSVGNQPQHF; DNA: TGTGCCATCAGTGAGTCGTCGGTGGGCAATCAGCCCCAGCATTTT
J: TRBJ1-1; size: once; V: TRBV3-1/TRBV3-2; D: TRBD1; CDR3: CASSQDRTGVGTEAFF; DNA: TGTGCCAGCAGCCAAGATAGGACAGGGGTGGGCACTGAAGCTTTCTTT
J: TRBJ2-3; size: -; V: TRBV30; D: TRBD1; CDR3: CAWSFKQGDPDTQYF; DNA: TGTGCCTGGAGTTTCAAACAGGGGGATCCGGATACGCAGTATTTT